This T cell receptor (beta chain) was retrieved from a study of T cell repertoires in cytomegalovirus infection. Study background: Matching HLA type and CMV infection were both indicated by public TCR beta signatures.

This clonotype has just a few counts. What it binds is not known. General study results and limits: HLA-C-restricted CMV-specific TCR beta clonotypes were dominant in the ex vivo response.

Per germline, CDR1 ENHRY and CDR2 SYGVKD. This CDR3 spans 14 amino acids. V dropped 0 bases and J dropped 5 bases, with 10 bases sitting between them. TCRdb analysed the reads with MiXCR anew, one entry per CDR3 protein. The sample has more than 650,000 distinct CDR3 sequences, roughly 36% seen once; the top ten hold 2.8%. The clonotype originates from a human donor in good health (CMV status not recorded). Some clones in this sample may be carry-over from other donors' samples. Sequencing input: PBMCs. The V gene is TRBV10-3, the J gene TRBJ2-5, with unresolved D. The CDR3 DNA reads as TGTGCCATCAGTGAGTCGATACAAGAGGAGACCCAGTACTTC. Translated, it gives CAISESIQEETQYF.